Below are 10 T cell receptor beta chains sequenced from a single sample in a study of cytomegalovirus exposure and HLA in healthy donors. PCR used 60 Vbeta primers and 13 Jbeta primers. This table comes from immunoSEQ multiplex PCR, and its TCRdb copy is limited to in-frame clones, with some not included. The sample yields some 100,000 clones, roughly 74% seen once. Sequencing was done on a sample of PBMCs. Every receptor here comes from a woman aged 40 to 49 in good health and CMV-seronegative.

This clone was observed a handful of times. The J gene is TRBJ2-1, the V gene TRBV13; TRBD2 is a possible D gene (5 bases). V lost 6 bases and J lost 4, with 19 bases in between. The CDR3 has 16 amino acids. Germline V lookup: CDR1 PRHDT, CDR2 FYEKMQ (reference sequence). CDR3 in DNA: TGTGCCAGCAGTCCGACGGCCGGGCGAGGGTACAATGAGCAGTTCTTC. Its protein is CASSPTAGRGYNEQFF.

For the CDR3, the DNA is TGTGCCAGTAGTAGCGGGACAGGGCGCGGGAATGAGCAGTTCTTC. As protein: CASSSGTGRGNEQFF. The chain employs TRBV19 and TRBJ2-1; 9 nucleotides align to TRBD1. The germline V gene has CDR1 LNHDA and CDR2 SQIVND (reference sequence). CDR3 size: 15 residues. With 4 bases clipped from V and 7 bases from J, the junction kept 8 bases outside the gene matches. Complete variable domain (other parts from reference TRBV19 and TRBJ2-1): DGGITQSPKYLFRKEGQNVTLSCEQNLNHDAMYWYRQDPGQGLRLIYYSQIVNDFQKGDIAEGYSVSREKKESFPLTVTSAQKNPTAFYLCASSSGTGRGNEQFFGPGTRLTVL.

Worth noting for this clone: The sample contains more than one DNA sequence encoding this CDR3. The chain has TRBV29-1 and TRBJ2-5; possibly TRBD1 for D (5 bases). The germline gives CDR1 SQVTM, CDR2 ANQGSEA. Trimming stripped 4 bases from V and 1 base from J, with 7 bases between. This CDR3 has 12 amino acids. CDR3 in amino acids: CSVGRGQETQYF. CDR3 DNA: TGCAGCGTTGGAAGGGGCCAAGAGACCCAGTACTTC.

This chain joins TRBV6-1 and TRBJ2-7; D is ambiguous. This CDR3 is built from 14 residues. CDR1 and CDR2 from the germline V gene are MNHNS and SASEGT. Trimming left V 3 bases short and J 1 base short, with 10 bases between. CDR3 residues: CASSDSGESYEQYF. The DNA for the CDR3 is TGTGCCAGCAGTGATTCAGGTGAATCCTACGAGCAGTACTTC.

This chain links TRBV11-2 with TRBJ2-7, with D possibly TRBD2 on 6 matching bases. CDR1 is SGHAT, CDR2 FQNNGV, per germline. The CDR3 is 13 amino acids. The V and J ends lost 4 bases and 6 bases respectively, with 13 bases between them. CDR3 nucleotide sequence: TGTGCCAGCAGCTCGGGACTTCCCACCGAGCAGTACTTC. Amino acid sequence: CASSSGLPTEQYF.

This clone was seen only a few times. The chain joins TRBV19 to TRBJ2-2; no reliable D call. V was clipped by 7 bases and J by 5 bases, with 14 bases between them. CDR1 LNHDA and CDR2 SQIVND come from the germline V gene (reference sequence). There are 14 residues in the CDR3. CDR3 amino acids: CASTSSIGTGELFF. The CDR3 DNA follows: TGTGCCAGTACCTCGTCAATCGGGACCGGGGAGCTGTTTTTT.

This CDR3 reads CAWSAGGTDTQYF. Here the CDR3 DNA reads TGTGCCTGGAGTGCGGGGGGTACAGATACGCAGTATTTT. This chain links TRBV30 with TRBJ2-3; TRBD2 aligns across 7 bases. There are 13 residues in the CDR3. Germline V gene lookup returns CDR1 GTSNPN and CDR2 SVGIG (reference sequence). V shed 1 base and J 3 bases; nucleotides not matched to a gene: 1.

As concerns this clone: The identical CDR3 is also encoded by other nucleotide sequences in the sample. V gene TRBV29-1 combines with J gene TRBJ2-7, with 7 bases identical to TRBD1. The CDR3 is 12 amino acids. Germline CDR1 and CDR2: SQVTM and ANQGSEA. V was clipped by 7 bases and J by 2 bases; unmatched bases: 5. This CDR3 is CSGQGGAYEQYF. The DNA for the CDR3 is TGCAGCGGACAGGGTGGGGCCTACGAGCAGTACTTC.

The chain is built from TRBV15 and TRBJ1-3, with D hard to call. The ends were cut back, 1 base at V and 0 bases at J, with 10 bases in the middle. CDR3 size: 16 residues. Germline-derived CDR1 and CDR2 are LNHNV and YYDKDF (reference sequence). CDR3 sequence (DNA): TGTGCCACCAGCAGAGGTGTAGTCTACTCTGGAAACACCATATATTTT. Translating gives CATSRGVVYSGNTIYF.

The chain links TRBV6-5 to TRBJ2-7; 12 positions agree with TRBD1. V gave up 6 bases and J gave up 6 bases; unmatched junction bases: 6. The V gene's germline CDR1 is MNHEY and CDR2 SVGAGI. This CDR3 is built from 14 residues. The CDR3 protein is CASSPGQGAFEQYF. The CDR3 DNA is TGTGCCAGCAGCCCGGGACAGGGGGCTTTCGAGCAGTACTTC.